This T cell receptor (beta chain) was sequenced in a study of OX40 agonist ivuxolimab in advanced cancers. Study outcomes and limitations: Among some nonresponders, normalized T-cell clonal expansion was also low. At 0.1 to 3.0 mg/kg and by week 6, clonal expansion occurred in CD4+ and CD8+ blood T cells.

Generated by immunoSEQ multiplex PCR, the TCRdb table keeps only in-frame clones and is missing some. The top ten clones hold over 11% of a sample with tens of thousands of clones, 80% to 90% of them seen once. The CDR3 length is 15 residues. V lost 4 bases and J 2 bases, leaving 13 bases between the germline ends. The germline V gene encodes CDR1 SGDLS and CDR2 YYNGEE. To note about this clone: No antigen is known for it.

The material sequenced was CD4+ or CD8+ T cells sorted from blood, taken in a trial of the OX40 agonist ivuxolimab. This chain connects TRBV9 to TRBJ2-1, with a weak D call TRBD1 (6 bases). This clonotype was sampled from an adult with an advanced solid tumor such as melanoma, head and neck, liver or kidney cancer. The CDR3 region has the DNA TGTGCCAGCAGCACGACAGGACAGACCTACAATGAGCAGTTCTTC. This gives the protein CASSTTGQTYNEQFF.